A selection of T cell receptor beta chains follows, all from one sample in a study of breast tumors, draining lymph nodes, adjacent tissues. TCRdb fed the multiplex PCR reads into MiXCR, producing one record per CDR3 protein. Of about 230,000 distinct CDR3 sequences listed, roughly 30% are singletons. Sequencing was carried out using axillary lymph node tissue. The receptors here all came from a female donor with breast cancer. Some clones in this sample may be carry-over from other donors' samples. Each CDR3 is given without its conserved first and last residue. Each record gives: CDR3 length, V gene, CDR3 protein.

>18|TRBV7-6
ASSLGTLAPHEQSFEKLF
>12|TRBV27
ASSLWASGYEQY
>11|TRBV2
ASSEFFRERLF
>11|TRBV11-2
ASSQNTGNTIY
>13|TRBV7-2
ASSFLAVTTDTQY
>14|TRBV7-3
TSSLNLAGAPYEQY
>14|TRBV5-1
ASSSPGQFFTGELF
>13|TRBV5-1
ASSYNDRANEKLF
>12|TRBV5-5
ASSRTGRNYGYT
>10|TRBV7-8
ASSPPSNIQY
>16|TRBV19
ASSQRGPGQEVRHEQF
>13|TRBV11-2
ASSLSGPSSYEQY
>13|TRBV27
ASSSAWALNQPQH
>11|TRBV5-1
AGSSDQGDEQY
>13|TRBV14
ASSQGRGAWSPLH
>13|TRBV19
ASSTTGISGNTIY
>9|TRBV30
AWSKDYEQY
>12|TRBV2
ASREGAGENIQY
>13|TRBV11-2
ASSLEGGTTGELF
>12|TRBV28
ASTTSVSSYEQY
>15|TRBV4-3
ASSQSPREGRTDTQY
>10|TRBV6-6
ASQRGGAGYT
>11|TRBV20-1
SVESGTITEAF
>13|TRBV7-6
ASSFVTGVTGELF
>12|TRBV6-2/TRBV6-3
ASTSSSNTGELF
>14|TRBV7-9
ASSDNLDRANTEAF
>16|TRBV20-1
SARDPGLGRQKYNEQF